These 8 T cell receptor beta chains were all obtained from the same sample, sequenced in a study of OX40 agonist ivuxolimab in advanced cancers. Clones were sequenced by immunoSEQ multiplex PCR, and TCRdb holds only the in-frame ones, with some missing. Here the sample spans tens of thousands of clones, about 80% being singletons. Here the sequenced sample was CD4+ or CD8+ T cells sorted from blood, taken in a trial of the OX40 agonist ivuxolimab. These receptors all stem from an adult with an advanced solid tumor such as melanoma, head and neck, liver or kidney cancer.

V is TRBV27 and J is TRBJ1-5; TRBD1 aligns across 7 bases. Germline V CDR1 and CDR2: MNHEY, SMNVEV (reference sequence). The CDR3 is 13 amino acids. V trimming: 2 bases; J trimming: 7 bases; junction bases outside the gene matches: 2. CDR3 loop: CASSLAGGQPQHF. For the CDR3, the DNA is TGTGCCAGCAGTTTAGCAGGGGGACAGCCCCAGCATTTT.

The chain uses TRBV4-1 and TRBJ1-4; D ambiguous. V lost 4 bases, J lost 0 bases, and 15 bases lay in between. The germline CDR1 and CDR2 sequences are MGHRA and YSYEKL. CDR3 length: 17 residues. The CDR3 sequence is CASSPLGGIATNEKLFF. The CDR3 nucleotides read TGCGCCAGCAGCCCACTAGGCGGGATTGCAACTAATGAAAAACTGTTTTTT.

This sequence joins TRBV11-3 and TRBJ2-1, with D possibly TRBD2 on 5 matching bases. This CDR3 has 15 amino acids. Trimming removed 5 bases from V and 0 bases from J, with 11 bases in between. CDR1 and CDR2 (germline): SGHNT, YENEEA. The CDR3 DNA reads as TGTGCCAGCAGCCCGAGCGGCACCTCCTACAATGAGCAGTTCTTC. Its translation: CASSPSGTSYNEQFF. Looking up the rest from reference TRBV11-3 and TRBJ2-1 gives the full variable domain: EAGVVQSPRYKIIEKKQPVAFWCNPISGHNTLYWYLQNLGQGPELLIRYENEEAVDDSQLPKDRFSAERLKGVDSTLKIQPAELGDSAVYLCASSPSGTSYNEQFFGPGTRLTVL.

The rearrangement links TRBV2 to TRBJ1-2, with D possibly TRBD1 on 6 matching bases. Germline loops: CDR1 SNHLY, CDR2 FYNNEI. Trimming took off 4 bases at V and 3 bases at J, with 6 bases between the two ends. The CDR3 sequence is 12 residues long. CDR3: CASSAGDYGYTF. The CDR3 DNA reads TGTGCCAGCAGTGCAGGGGACTATGGCTACACCTTC.

The chain has TRBV20-1 and TRBJ2-5; D gene ambiguous. Judging by the DNA end, TRBJ2-7 fits better; the J call may be wrong. Germline CDR1 is DFQATT and CDR2 is SNEGSKA (reference sequence). The CDR3 is 11 amino acids. The CDR3 DNA sequence: TGCAGTGCTAGAACTTCATACGAGCAGTACTTC. Its translation: CSARTSYEQYF.

The rearrangement uses TRBV28 and TRBJ2-3, with TRBD2 identical over 7 bases. CDR1 is MDHEN and CDR2 is SYDVKM in the germline V gene. This CDR3 comprises 15 residues. J was trimmed by 1 base and V by 6 bases; bases with no gene match: 7. In DNA form, the CDR3 reads TGTGCCAGCAGCCCGTGGGGAGGGCGCACAGATACGCAGTATTTT. Translated: CASSPWGGRTDTQYF.

The chain is built from TRBV28 and TRBJ1-5; D ambiguous. The germline V gene encodes CDR1 MDHEN and CDR2 SYDVKM. The CDR3 covers 15 residues. V lost 3 bases and J 7 bases, leaving 16 bases between the germline ends. CDR3 in amino acids: CASSFLRTAGQPQHF. CDR3 in DNA: TGTGCCAGCAGTTTCTTACGGACGGCGGGCCAGCCCCAGCATTTT.

V usage is TRBV9 and J usage is TRBJ2-1, with 11 bases aligning to TRBD2. V dropped 4 bases and J dropped 0; count of bases not matched to a gene: 9. Germline V gene data show CDR1 as SGDLS and CDR2 as YYNGEE. The CDR3 has 18 amino acids. This chain's CDR3 is CASSPRTSGPSSYNEQFF. The CDR3 DNA is TGTGCCAGCAGCCCACGGACTAGCGGGCCGAGCTCCTACAATGAGCAGTTCTTC.